This T cell receptor (beta chain) came from a study of blood T cell repertoires in COVID-19. Turning to the study itself: Collection of acute and convalescent COVID-19 samples took place in the United States, Italy and Spain. T cells, B-cell-depleted T cells, or PBMCs supplied cDNA or gDNA.

The CDR3 totals 15 residues. The V end was cut by 4 bases, the J end by 4 bases, with 16 bases between. Germline V gives CDR1 SEHNR, CDR2 FQNEAQ (reference sequence). Per the authors' pipeline: Estimation of nucleated cell counts was performed using reference gene primer amplification. Method: immunoSEQ multiplex PCR; TCRdb's copy keeps in-frame clones and lacks some. V, J and clone size derive from that table, while D and trimming were established from the DNA sequence. Among about 110,000 clones listed, approximately 80% were seen once. This clone was seen a single time. The source is a woman in her seventies with acute or convalescent COVID-19. Sequenced: peripheral blood. This chain links TRBV7-9 with TRBJ1-1, with D perhaps TRBD1 (5 bases). This CDR3 reads CASSSSPGGLTEAFF. The CDR3 DNA follows: TGTGCCAGCAGCTCCTCCCCGGGGGGACTCACTGAAGCTTTCTTT.